Listed below are T cell receptor beta chains from one sample, sequenced in a study of high-grade serous ovarian cancer treatment subgroups. Some clones are missing from TCRdb's copy, which holds only in-frame ones; the method was immunoSEQ multiplex PCR. The sample carries approximately 6,200 clones, roughly three quarters recorded once. The sample comprised tumor tissue. The receptors were sampled from a human donor with high-grade serous ovarian cancer. Each CDR3 is given with its conserved first and last residue. The D gene is left open where the match is weak. Clone size appears in some rows only: once, few, many, or a class for an expanded clone.

j_call | clone_size | cdr3_length | v_call | d_call | cdr3_aa | cdr3_nt
TRBJ2-1 | - | 17 | TRBV4-2 | TRBD2 | CASSQDSGGEGYNEQFF | TGTGCCAGCAGCCAAGATTCGGGAGGGGAAGGGTACAATGAGCAGTTCTTC
TRBJ2-7 | once | 14 | TRBV6-5 | - | CASSYWGSSYEQYF | TGTGCCAGCAGTTATTGGGGGAGCTCCTACGAGCAGTACTTC
TRBJ1-1 | - | 14 | TRBV7-9 | - | CARNSQGRVTEAFF | TGTGCCAGGAACTCCCAGGGGAGGGTCACTGAAGCTTTCTTT
TRBJ1-1 | - | 15 | TRBV6-5 | - | CASSRQGQMNTEAFF | TGTGCCAGCAGCCGTCAAGGACAGATGAACACTGAAGCTTTCTTT
TRBJ1-1 | - | 19 | TRBV4-3 | - | CASSTHKWGAEGMNTEAFF | TGCGCCAGCAGCACCCACAAGTGGGGGGCGGAGGGTATGAACACTGAAGCTTTCTTT
TRBJ1-1 | - | 15 | TRBV27 | TRBD1 | CASSLQGAGNTEAFF | TGTGCCAGCAGTTTACAGGGGGCCGGGAACACTGAAGCTTTCTTT
TRBJ1-2 | - | 15 | TRBV6-1 | TRBD1 | CASSEFAGGPYGYTF | TGTGCCAGCAGTGAATTTGCAGGGGGCCCCTATGGCTACACCTTC
TRBJ2-5 | - | 17 | TRBV19 | TRBD2 | CASSPPSGLAGWETQYF | TGTGCCAGTAGTCCCCCTTCGGGACTAGCGGGGTGGGAGACCCAGTACTTC
TRBJ1-1 | - | 11 | TRBV29-1 | - | CSVDRGGEAFF | TGCAGCGTTGATAGGGGGGGCGAAGCTTTCTTT
TRBJ2-2 | - | 15 | TRBV2 | - | CASDPLAGNAGELFF | TGTGCCAGCGACCCTTTGGCAGGGAATGCCGGGGAGCTGTTTTTT
TRBJ2-7 | - | 12 | TRBV29-1 | - | CSAAGQSYEQYF | TGCAGCGCGGCGGGACAGTCCTACGAGCAGTACTTC
TRBJ2-5 | - | 16 | TRBV27 | - | CASSFLQGGYQETQYF | TGTGCCAGCAGTTTCTTACAGGGGGGGTACCAAGAGACCCAGTACTTC
TRBJ1-3 | - | 14 | TRBV6-6 | - | CATRQDSSGNTIYF | TGTGCCACCCGACAGGACAGCTCTGGAAACACCATATATTTT
TRBJ2-5 | - | 18 | TRBV5-4 | TRBD2 | CASSWGTSGRGSQETQYF | TGTGCCAGCAGCTGGGGGACTAGCGGCCGCGGGTCCCAAGAGACCCAGTACTTC
TRBJ2-7 | - | 17 | TRBV7-9 | - | CASSVLGSTLTGNEQYF | TGTGCCAGCAGCGTTCTTGGCTCGACACTCACAGGGAACGAGCAGTACTTC
TRBJ1-1 | few | 15 | TRBV18 | TRBD1 | CASSPIGQGDTEAFF | TGTGCCAGCTCACCTATAGGACAGGGCGACACTGAAGCTTTCTTT
TRBJ2-5 | - | 15 | TRBV7-8 | - | CASSSDEQRGETQYF | TGTGCCAGCAGCTCGGATGAACAGCGAGGGGAGACCCAGTACTTC